The 13 T cell receptor beta chains in this list originate from one sample, sequenced in a study of OX40 agonist ivuxolimab in advanced cancers. Libraries were built with the immunoSEQ multiplex PCR assay. TCRdb obtained this table from immuneACCESS and retained in-frame rearrangements with V and J assigned. These tables miss some clones; where compared with another copy, unresolved V genes account for less than half of the shortfall, and the remainder is unexplained. For this sample the table gives around 60,000 clones, of which roughly 85% were detected only once. The ten biggest clones cover about 3% of the sample. Material: CD4+ or CD8+ T cells sorted from blood, obtained in a trial of the OX40 agonist ivuxolimab. The receptors shown here come from an adult with an advanced solid tumor such as melanoma, head and neck, liver or kidney cancer.

This chain joins TRBV5-5 and TRBJ1-5; TRBD1 is a possible D gene (6 bases). This CDR3 has 14 residues. V lost 4 bases and J lost 4, with 12 bases in between. Per germline, CDR1 SGHKS and CDR2 YYEKEE (reference sequence). The CDR3 sequence: CASSPYGQNQPQHF. DNA of the CDR3: TGTGCCAGCAGCCCATACGGACAGAATCAGCCCCAGCATTTT. Filled out from reference TRBV5-5 and TRBJ1-5, the complete variable domain reads DAGVTQSPTHLIKTRGQQVTLRCSPISGHKSVSWYQQVLGQGPQFIFQYYEKEERGRGNFPDRFSARQFPNYSSELNVNALLLGDSALYLCASSPYGQNQPQHFGDGTRLSIL.

V gene TRBV10-3 combines with J gene TRBJ2-7; 9 bases align to TRBD1. J lost 7 bases, V lost 6 bases, and 10 bases had no gene match. The CDR3 loop spans 14 amino acids. CDR1 and CDR2 from the germline V gene are ENHRY and SYGVKD. Here the CDR3 reads CAIRDPGQGGEQYF. In DNA, the CDR3 is TGTGCCATCAGGGATCCGGGACAGGGAGGAGAGCAGTACTTC.

This clone was seen only once. The chain combines TRBV7-3 with TRBJ1-1; TRBD1 matches 8 bases. V lost 4 bases, J lost 1 base, and 2 bases stayed unmatched. This CDR3 comprises 14 residues. The germline V gene has CDR1 SGHTA and CDR2 FQGTGA. CDR3 sequence (DNA): TGTGCCAGCAGCTCGACAGGGGCGAACACTGAAGCTTTCTTT. It encodes CASSSTGANTEAFF.

The V and J genes are TRBV9 and TRBJ1-3; D is ambiguous. With 1 base removed from V and 2 bases from J, the gap between germline ends came to 10 bases. The CDR3 is made up of 15 amino acids. Per germline, CDR1 SGDLS and CDR2 YYNGEE. In DNA form, the CDR3 reads TGTGCCAGCAGCGTAAGTCCCGTTACTGGAAACACCATATATTTT. Encoded protein: CASSVSPVTGNTIYF.

V usage is TRBV2 and J usage is TRBJ2-1; D may be TRBD2 (5 bases). CDR3 length: 13 residues. CDR1 SNHLY and CDR2 FYNNEI come from the germline V gene. The CDR3 loop is CARGAASGNEQFF. Here the CDR3 DNA reads TGTGCACGAGGAGCGGCCTCTGGAAATGAGCAGTTCTTC.

This clone occurred a few times. The rearrangement links TRBV10-3 to TRBJ2-5, with 12 bases lining up with TRBD2. In germline, CDR1 is ENHRY, CDR2 SYGVKD. This CDR3 contains 15 residues. J was trimmed by 2 bases and V by 6 bases; bases with no gene match: 4. The CDR3 loop reads CAISLGLAGQETQYF. In DNA, the CDR3 is TGTGCCATCAGCCTAGGACTAGCGGGACAAGAGACCCAGTACTTC.

The chain combines TRBV28 with TRBJ1-2, with D unclear. Germline V gene sequence: CDR1 MDHEN, CDR2 SYDVKM. CDR3 size: 12 residues. Trimming removed 8 bases at V and 4 bases at J, with 11 bases between. The CDR3 protein is CASGGETYGYTF. The CDR3 DNA reads as TGTGCCAGCGGTGGGGAGACCTATGGCTACACCTTC.

The V call is TRBV7-2, the J call TRBJ2-3, with 7 bases lining up with TRBD2. Losses at the gene ends were 2 bases for V and 4 bases for J; bases not matched to a gene: 12. CDR1 SGHTA and CDR2 FQGNSA come from the germline V gene. The CDR3 is made up of 17 amino acids. The CDR3 region has the DNA TGTGCCAGCAGCTTAAGTGTGCGGGCGGGGGTTGCAGATACGCAGTATTTT. Encoded protein: CASSLSVRAGVADTQYF.

V gene TRBV2 combines with J gene TRBJ2-1; 11 bases line up with TRBD2. J was trimmed by 4 bases and V by 6 bases; bases with no gene match: 5. Germline CDR1 reads SNHLY; CDR2 reads FYNNEI. The length of the CDR3 is 15 residues. This CDR3 reads CASRETSGTYNEQFF. The DNA of the CDR3 is TGTGCCAGCAGGGAGACTAGCGGGACGTACAATGAGCAGTTCTTC.

V gene TRBV7-9 combines with J gene TRBJ2-1; 11 positions match TRBD2. V lost 0 bases, J lost 7 bases, and 5 bases stayed unmatched. This CDR3 region has 16 residues. Germline values: CDR1 SEHNR, CDR2 FQNEAQ (reference sequence). CDR3 DNA sequence: TGTGCCAGCAGCTTAGCGCTCCGACTAGCGGGGAATGAGCAGTTCTTC. Amino acids: CASSLALRLAGNEQFF.

V and J are TRBV27 and TRBJ1-1, with 10 bases matching TRBD1. With V trimmed by 8 bases and J by 1 base, 4 bases remained unmatched. The CDR3 spans 14 residues. CDR1 and CDR2 (germline): MNHEY, SMNVEV (reference sequence). The CDR3 region has the DNA TGTGCCAGCCGAGGGACAGGGGAGAACACTGAAGCTTTCTTT. Translated: CASRGTGENTEAFF.

V gene TRBV9 combines with J gene TRBJ2-5; D not resolved. Deletions cut 0 bases from V and 5 bases from J, with 8 bases between. Germline V CDR1 and CDR2: SGDLS, YYNGEE. The CDR3 sequence is 13 residues long. The CDR3 protein is CASSVGIGETQYF. For the CDR3, the DNA is TGTGCCAGCAGCGTAGGTATCGGGGAGACCCAGTACTTC.

V and J are TRBV2 and TRBJ2-5, with D hard to call. Trimming removed 10 bases from V and 2 bases from J, with 14 bases in between. The length of the CDR3 is 13 residues. In germline, CDR1 is SNHLY, CDR2 FYNNEI. CDR3 sequence reads: CATTRNRQETQYF. CDR3 nucleotides: TGTGCCACCACAAGAAACAGACAAGAGACCCAGTACTTC.